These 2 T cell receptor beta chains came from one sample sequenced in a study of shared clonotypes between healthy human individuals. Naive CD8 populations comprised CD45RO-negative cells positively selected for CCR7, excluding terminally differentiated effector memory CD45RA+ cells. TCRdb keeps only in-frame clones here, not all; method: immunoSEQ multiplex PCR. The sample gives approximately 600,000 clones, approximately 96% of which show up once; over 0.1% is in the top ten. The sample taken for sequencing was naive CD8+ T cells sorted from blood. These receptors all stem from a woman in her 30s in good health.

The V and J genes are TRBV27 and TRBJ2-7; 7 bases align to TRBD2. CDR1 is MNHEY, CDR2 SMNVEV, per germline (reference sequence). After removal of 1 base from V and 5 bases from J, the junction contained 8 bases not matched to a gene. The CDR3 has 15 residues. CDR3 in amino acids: CASSLFRAGTDEQYF. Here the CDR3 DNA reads TGTGCCAGCAGTTTATTTCGAGCGGGAACGGACGAGCAGTACTTC.

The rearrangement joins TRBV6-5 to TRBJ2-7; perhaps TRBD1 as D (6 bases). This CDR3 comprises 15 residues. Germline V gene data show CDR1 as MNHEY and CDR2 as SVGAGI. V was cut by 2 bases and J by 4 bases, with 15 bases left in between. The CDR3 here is CASSYADGTHYEQYF. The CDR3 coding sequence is TGTGCCAGCAGTTACGCGGACGGGACACATTACGAGCAGTACTTC.